Included here is one T cell receptor beta chain sequence, with context. Its antigen is still unknown. The sample is drawn from a study of CD8 T cells in ankylosing spondylitis. Broader study findings: What appeared characteristic of ankylosing spondylitis blood was a TCR beta motif of seven to nine highly homologous variants. Some motif variants were previously reported in reactive arthritis synovial fluid and blood. Matched synovial fluid from ankylosing spondylitis patients was reported to be enriched for disease-linked clones. Disease-linked clones displayed a CD8+ phenotype and appeared relatively rarely in peripheral blood.

The CDR3 totals 13 residues. The V end lost 7 bases, the J end lost 5 bases, and 14 bases lay between the germline ends. Looked up from germline, CDR1 is ENHRY and CDR2 is SYGVKD. It was by quantitative 5'-RACE with molecular barcodes that TCR beta libraries were made. TCRdb independently ran MiXCR on the 5' RACE reads; one entry per CDR3 protein. This sample has about 500,000 distinct CDR3 sequences, with 9.5% to 15% found just once. The sequence came from a male donor with ankylosing spondylitis. This chain links TRBV10-3 with TRBJ1-2, with D uncertain. Sequenced sample: blood, either unsorted or a sorted T cell fraction (not recorded which). DNA for the CDR3: TGTGCCATCACCGACGGAGGGAAATATGGCTACACCTTC. Its translation is CAITDGGKYGYTF.